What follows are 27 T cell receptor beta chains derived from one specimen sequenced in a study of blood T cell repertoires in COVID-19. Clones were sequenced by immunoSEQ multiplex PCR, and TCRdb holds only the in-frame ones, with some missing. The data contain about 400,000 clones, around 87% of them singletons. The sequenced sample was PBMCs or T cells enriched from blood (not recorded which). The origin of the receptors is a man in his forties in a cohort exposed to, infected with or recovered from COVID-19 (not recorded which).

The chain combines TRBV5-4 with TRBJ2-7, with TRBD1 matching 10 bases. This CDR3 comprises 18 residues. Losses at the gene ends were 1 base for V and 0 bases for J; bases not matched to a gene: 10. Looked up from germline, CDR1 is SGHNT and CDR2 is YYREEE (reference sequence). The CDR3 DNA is TGTGCCAGCAGCTTGAGGATTAGGAGGACAGGGGGCTCCTACGAGCAGTACTTC. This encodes CASSLRIRRTGGSYEQYF.

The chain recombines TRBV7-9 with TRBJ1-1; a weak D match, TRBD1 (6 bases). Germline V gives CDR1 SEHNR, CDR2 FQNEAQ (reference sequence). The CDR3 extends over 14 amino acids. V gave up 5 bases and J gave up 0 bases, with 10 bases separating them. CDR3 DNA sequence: TGTGCCAGCAGCATGTCAGGGGTGAACACTGAAGCTTTCTTT. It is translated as CASSMSGVNTEAFF.

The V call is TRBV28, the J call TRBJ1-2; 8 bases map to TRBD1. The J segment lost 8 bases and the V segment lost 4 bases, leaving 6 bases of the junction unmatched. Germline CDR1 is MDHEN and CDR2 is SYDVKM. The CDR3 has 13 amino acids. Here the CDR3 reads CASSYQGAKGYTF. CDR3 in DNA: TGTGCCAGCAGTTACCAGGGGGCGAAGGGCTACACCTTC.

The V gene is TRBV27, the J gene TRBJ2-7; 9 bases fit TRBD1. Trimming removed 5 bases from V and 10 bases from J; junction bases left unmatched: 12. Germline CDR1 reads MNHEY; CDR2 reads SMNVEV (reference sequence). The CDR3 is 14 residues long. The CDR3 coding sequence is TGTGCCAGCAGTCCTTCGGGACAGGGCTACGTACAGTACTTC. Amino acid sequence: CASSPSGQGYVQYF.

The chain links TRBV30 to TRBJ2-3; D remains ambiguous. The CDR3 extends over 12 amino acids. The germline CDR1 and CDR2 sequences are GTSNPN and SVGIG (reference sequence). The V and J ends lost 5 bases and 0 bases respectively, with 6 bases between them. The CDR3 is CAWSFSTDTQYF. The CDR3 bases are TGTGCCTGGTCCTTCAGCACAGATACGCAGTATTTT.

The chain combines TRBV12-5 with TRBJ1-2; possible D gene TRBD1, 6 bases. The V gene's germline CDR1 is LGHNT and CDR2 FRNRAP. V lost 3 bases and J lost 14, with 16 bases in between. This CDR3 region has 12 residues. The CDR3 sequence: CASGFAQGGVTF. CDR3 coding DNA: TGTGCTAGTGGTTTCGCACAGGGTGGAGTAACCTTC.

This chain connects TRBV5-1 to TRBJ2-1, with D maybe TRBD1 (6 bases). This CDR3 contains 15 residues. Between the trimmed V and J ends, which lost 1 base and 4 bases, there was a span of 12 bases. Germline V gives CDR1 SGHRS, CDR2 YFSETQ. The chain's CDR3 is CASSLLGARYNEQFF. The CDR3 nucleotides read TGCGCCAGCAGCTTGTTGGGGGCAAGGTACAATGAGCAGTTCTTC.

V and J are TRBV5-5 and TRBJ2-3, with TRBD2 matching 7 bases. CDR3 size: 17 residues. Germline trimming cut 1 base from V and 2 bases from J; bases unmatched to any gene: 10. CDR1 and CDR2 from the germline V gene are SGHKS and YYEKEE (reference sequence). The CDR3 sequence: CASSLLMRERTTDTQYF. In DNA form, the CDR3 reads TGTGCCAGCAGCTTGTTAATGCGGGAGAGGACCACAGATACGCAGTATTTT.

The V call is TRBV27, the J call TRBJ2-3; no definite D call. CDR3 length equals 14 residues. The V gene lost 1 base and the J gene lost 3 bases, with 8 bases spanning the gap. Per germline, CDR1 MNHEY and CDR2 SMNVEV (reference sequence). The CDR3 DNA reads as TGTGCCAGCAGTTTATACCCGACAACAGATACGCAGTATTTT. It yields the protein CASSLYPTTDTQYF.

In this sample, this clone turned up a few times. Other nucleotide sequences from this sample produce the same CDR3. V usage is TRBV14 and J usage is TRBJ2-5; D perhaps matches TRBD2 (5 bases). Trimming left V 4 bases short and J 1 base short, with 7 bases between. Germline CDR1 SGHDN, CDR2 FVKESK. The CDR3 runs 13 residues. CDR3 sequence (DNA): TGTGCCAGCAGCCGAGGGCTCCAAGAGACCCAGTACTTC. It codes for CASSRGLQETQYF.

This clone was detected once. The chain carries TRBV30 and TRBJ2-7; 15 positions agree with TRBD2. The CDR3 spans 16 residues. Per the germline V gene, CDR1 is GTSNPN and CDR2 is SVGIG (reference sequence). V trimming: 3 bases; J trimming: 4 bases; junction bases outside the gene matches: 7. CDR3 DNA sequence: TGTGCCTGGAGGCCGGGACTAGCGGGAGGAGGTTACGAGCAGTACTTC. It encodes CAWRPGLAGGGYEQYF.

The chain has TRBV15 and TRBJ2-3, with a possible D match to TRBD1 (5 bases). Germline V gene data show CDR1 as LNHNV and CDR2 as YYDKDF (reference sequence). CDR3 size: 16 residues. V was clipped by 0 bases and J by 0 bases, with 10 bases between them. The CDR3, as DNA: TGTGCCACCAGCAGAGATCGGAGACAGAGCACAGATACGCAGTATTTT. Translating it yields CATSRDRRQSTDTQYF.

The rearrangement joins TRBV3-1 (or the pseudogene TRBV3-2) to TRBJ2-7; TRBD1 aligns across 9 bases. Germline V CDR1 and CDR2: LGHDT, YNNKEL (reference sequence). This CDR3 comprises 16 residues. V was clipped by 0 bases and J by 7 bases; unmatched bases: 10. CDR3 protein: CASSQEQGQGLGEQYF. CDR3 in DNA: TGTGCCAGCAGCCAAGAGCAAGGACAGGGGTTGGGTGAGCAGTACTTC.

CDR3 sequence (DNA): TGTGCCAGCAGTCGTAGCGGGAGCTCCTACGAGCAGTACTTC. Translation gives CASSRSGSSYEQYF. This chain uses TRBV25-1 with TRBJ2-7; 9 bases line up with TRBD2. The CDR3 has 14 amino acids. Germline V lookup: CDR1 MGHDK, CDR2 SYGVNS. V lost 5 bases and J lost 0; bases outside the gene matches: 2.

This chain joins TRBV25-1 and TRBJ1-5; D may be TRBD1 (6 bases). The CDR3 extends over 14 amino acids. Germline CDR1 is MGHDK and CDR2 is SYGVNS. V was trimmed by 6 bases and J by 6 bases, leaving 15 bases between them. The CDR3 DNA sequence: TGTGCCAGCAGACCCGACAGGAGAGGTCAGCCCCAGCATTTT. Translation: CASRPDRRGQPQHF.

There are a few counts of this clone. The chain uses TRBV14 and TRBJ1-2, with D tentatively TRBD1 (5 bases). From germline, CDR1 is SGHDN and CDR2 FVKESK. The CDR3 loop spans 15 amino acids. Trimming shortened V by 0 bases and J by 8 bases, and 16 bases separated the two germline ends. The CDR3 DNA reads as TGTGCCAGCAGCCAAGATTGGGCAGGGCAGTACGGCTACACCTTC. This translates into CASSQDWAGQYGYTF. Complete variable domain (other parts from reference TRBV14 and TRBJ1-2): EAGVTQFPSHSVIEKGQTVTLRCDPISGHDNLYWYRRVMGKEIKFLLHFVKESKQDESGMPNNRFLAERTGGTYSTLKVQPAELEDSGVYFCASSQDWAGQYGYTFGSGTRLTVV.

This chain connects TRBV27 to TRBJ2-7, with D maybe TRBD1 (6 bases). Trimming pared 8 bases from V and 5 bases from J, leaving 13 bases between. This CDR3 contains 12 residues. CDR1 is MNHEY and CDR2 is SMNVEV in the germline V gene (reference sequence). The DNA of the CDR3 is TGTGCCAGCCGCTCGGACAGTGACGAGCAGTACTTC. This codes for CASRSDSDEQYF.

In nucleotides, the CDR3 is TGTGCCAGCAGCTTCCCCCCAGGGGGCGGAAATTCACCCCTCCACTTT. This encodes CASSFPPGGGNSPLHF. The chain is built from TRBV11-2 and TRBJ1-6; TRBD1 aligns across 8 bases. The CDR3 consists of 16 residues. Unmatched junction bases numbered 8, after V lost 3 bases and J lost 7 bases. The germline V gene has CDR1 SGHAT and CDR2 FQNNGV. Supplemented by reference TRBV11-2 and TRBJ1-6, the full variable domain reads EAGVAQSPRYKIIEKRQSVAFWCNPISGHATLYWYQQILGQGPKLLIQFQNNGVVDDSQLPKDRFSAERLKGVDSTLKIQPAKLEDSAVYLCASSFPPGGGNSPLHFGNGTRLTVT.

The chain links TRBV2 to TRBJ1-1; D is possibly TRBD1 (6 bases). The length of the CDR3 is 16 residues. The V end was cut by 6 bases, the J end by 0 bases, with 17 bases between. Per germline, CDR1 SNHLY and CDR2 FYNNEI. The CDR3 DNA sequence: TGTGCCAGCAGGCGGCAGGGAGGGGGAATGAACACTGAAGCTTTCTTT. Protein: CASRRQGGGMNTEAFF.

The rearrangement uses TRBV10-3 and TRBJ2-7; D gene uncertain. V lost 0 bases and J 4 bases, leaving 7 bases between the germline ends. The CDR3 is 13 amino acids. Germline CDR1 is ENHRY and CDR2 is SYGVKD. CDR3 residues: CAISESTAYEQYF. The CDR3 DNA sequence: TGTGCCATCAGTGAGTCAACAGCATACGAGCAGTACTTC.

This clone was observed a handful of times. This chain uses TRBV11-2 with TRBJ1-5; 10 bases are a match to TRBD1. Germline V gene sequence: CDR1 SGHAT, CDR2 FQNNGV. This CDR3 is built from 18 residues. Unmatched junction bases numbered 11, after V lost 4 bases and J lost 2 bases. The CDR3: CASSSRDRGWVGNQPQHF. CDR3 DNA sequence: TGTGCCAGCAGCTCCCGGGACAGGGGTTGGGTAGGCAATCAGCCCCAGCATTTT.

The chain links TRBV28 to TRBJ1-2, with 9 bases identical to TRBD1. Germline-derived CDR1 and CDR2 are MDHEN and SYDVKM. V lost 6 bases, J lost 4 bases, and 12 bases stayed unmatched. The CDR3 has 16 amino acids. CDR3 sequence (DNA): TGTGCCAGCAGCTCGTCCGGGACAGGGTTTGGCTATGGCTACACCTTC. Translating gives CASSSSGTGFGYGYTF.

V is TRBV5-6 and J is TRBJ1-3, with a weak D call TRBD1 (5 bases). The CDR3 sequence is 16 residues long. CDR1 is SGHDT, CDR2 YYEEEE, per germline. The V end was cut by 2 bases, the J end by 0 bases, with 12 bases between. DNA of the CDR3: TGTGCCAGCAGCTTTTACGACAGAAACTCTGGAAACACCATATATTTT. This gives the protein CASSFYDRNSGNTIYF.

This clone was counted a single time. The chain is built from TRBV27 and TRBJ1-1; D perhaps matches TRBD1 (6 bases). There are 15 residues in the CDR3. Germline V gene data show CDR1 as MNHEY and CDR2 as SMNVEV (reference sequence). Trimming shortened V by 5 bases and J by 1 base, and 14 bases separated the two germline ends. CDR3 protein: CASSPGTSPNTEAFF. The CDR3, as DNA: TGTGCCAGCAGTCCCGGGACATCGCCGAACACTGAAGCTTTCTTT.

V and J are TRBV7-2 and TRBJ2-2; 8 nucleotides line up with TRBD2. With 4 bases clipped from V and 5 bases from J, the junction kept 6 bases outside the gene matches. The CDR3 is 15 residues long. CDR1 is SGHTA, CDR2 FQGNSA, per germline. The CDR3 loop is CASSWGLVGTGELFF. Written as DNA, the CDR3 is TGTGCCAGCAGCTGGGGACTAGTAGGTACCGGGGAGCTGTTTTTT.

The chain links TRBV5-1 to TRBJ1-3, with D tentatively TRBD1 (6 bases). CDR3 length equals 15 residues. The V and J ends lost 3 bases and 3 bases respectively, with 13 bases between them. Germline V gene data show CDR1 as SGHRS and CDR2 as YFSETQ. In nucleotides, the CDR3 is TGCGCCAGCAGCTCCACACAGGGTGGTGGAAACACCATATATTTT. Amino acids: CASSSTQGGGNTIYF.

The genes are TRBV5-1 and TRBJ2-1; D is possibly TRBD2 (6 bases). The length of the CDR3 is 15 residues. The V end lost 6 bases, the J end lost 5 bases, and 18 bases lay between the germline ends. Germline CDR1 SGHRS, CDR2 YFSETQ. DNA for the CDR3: TGCGCCAGCACCCTGGTGCTAGCGCCCAACAATGAGCAGTTCTTC. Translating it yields CASTLVLAPNNEQFF. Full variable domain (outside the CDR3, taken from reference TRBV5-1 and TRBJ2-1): KAGVTQTPRYLIKTRGQQVTLSCSPISGHRSVSWYQQTPGQGLQFLFEYFSETQRNKGNFPGRFSGRQFSNSRSEMNVSTLELGDSALYLCASTLVLAPNNEQFFGPGTRLTVL.